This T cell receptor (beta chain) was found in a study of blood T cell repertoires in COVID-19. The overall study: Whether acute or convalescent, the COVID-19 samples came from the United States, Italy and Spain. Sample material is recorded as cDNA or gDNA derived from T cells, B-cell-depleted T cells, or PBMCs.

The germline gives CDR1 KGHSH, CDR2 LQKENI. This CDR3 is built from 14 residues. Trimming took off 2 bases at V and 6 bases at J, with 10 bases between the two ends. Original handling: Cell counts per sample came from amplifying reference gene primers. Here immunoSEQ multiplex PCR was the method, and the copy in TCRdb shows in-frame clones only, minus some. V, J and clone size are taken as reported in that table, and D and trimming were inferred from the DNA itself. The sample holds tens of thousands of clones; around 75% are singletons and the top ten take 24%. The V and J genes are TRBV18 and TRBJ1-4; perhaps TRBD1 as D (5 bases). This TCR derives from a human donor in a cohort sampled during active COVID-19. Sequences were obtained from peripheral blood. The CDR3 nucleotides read TGTGCCAGCTCACCATACGGGGGGGATGAAAAACTGTTTTTT. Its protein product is CASSPYGGDEKLFF.